The 29 T cell receptor beta chains in this list originate from one sample, sequenced in a study of tumor and adjacent non-tumor tissue in lung cancer. The library came from three nested PCR rounds adapted from ARM-PCR protocols. TCRdb fed the multiplex PCR reads into MiXCR, producing one record per CDR3 protein. The sample has some 200,000 distinct CDR3 sequences; 70% to 75% are singletons. The template was RNA from unsorted bulk tissue. Sequenced sample: lung tumor tissue. These receptors originate from a man in his sixties with non-small cell lung cancer.

With regard to this clonotype: Given a much more abundant clone one base away, this may be a read error. V gene TRBV20-1 combines with J gene TRBJ2-2; D ambiguous. The CDR3 is made up of 11 amino acids. Looked up from germline, CDR1 is DFQATT and CDR2 is SNEGSKA (reference sequence). In nucleotides, the CDR3 is TGCAGTGTTAGAAACGCCGGGGAGCTGTTTTTT. This gives the protein CSVRNAGELFF.

The chain recombines TRBV20-1 with TRBJ2-7, with TRBD2 as a possible D gene (7 bases). The CDR3 runs 14 residues. Germline V CDR1 and CDR2: DFQATT, SNEGSKA (reference sequence). Trimming pared 3 bases from V and 7 bases from J, leaving 19 bases between. The DNA of the CDR3 is TGCAGTGCTAGGGCGAGGGGGAGGGCATGGGAGCAGTACTTC. As protein: CSARARGRAWEQYF.

Note on this clonotype: The germline gene is not matched at one end of the junction; a read error may be the cause. This chain connects TRBV4-3 to TRBJ2-5; D call uncertain. This CDR3 has 15 amino acids. Germline CDR1 reads LGHNA; CDR2 reads YSLEER. The CDR3 bases are TGCGCCAGCAGCCAAGGGCCGGGCCCCCAAGATACCCAGTACTTC. This sequence encodes CASSQGPGPQDTQYF.

This chain connects TRBV4-3 to TRBJ1-2; possible D gene TRBD1, 5 bases. V lost 4 bases, J lost 2 bases, and 14 bases lay in between. Looked up from germline, CDR1 is LGHNA and CDR2 is YSLEER. This CDR3 is built from 15 residues. Written as DNA, the CDR3 is TGCGCCAGCAGCCTCGGACACGTATCCAACTATGGCTACACCTTC. It encodes CASSLGHVSNYGYTF.

Regarding this clonotype: One junction end disagrees with the germline gene, perhaps due to a read error. The chain carries TRBV20-1 and TRBJ2-7; 9 positions match TRBD2. The CDR3 extends over 14 amino acids. Germline lookup yields CDR1 DFQATT and CDR2 SNEGSKA (reference sequence). The DNA for the CDR3 is TGCAATGCTACCCGGGTAGCGGGGGCCTACGCGCAGTACTTC. Translating it yields CNATRVAGAYAQYF.

Many counts were recorded for this clonotype. This rearrangement joins TRBV4-1 to TRBJ2-1, with D possibly being TRBD1 or TRBD2 (5 bases each). With 4 bases removed from V and 6 bases from J, the gap between germline ends came to 10 bases. This CDR3 contains 13 residues. Per the germline V gene, CDR1 is MGHRA and CDR2 is YSYEKL. Here the CDR3 reads CASSLRDGNEQFF. As DNA, the CDR3 is TGCGCCAGCAGCCTCCGGGACGGCAATGAGCAGTTCTTC.

Details on this clonotype: One base away lies a much larger clone, so this may be a sequencing read error. The chain recombines TRBV13 with TRBJ1-1; 8 positions match TRBD1. The CDR3 sequence is 13 residues long. CDR1 is PRHDT and CDR2 is FYEKMQ in the germline V gene (reference sequence). CDR3 protein: CDSSRDRGSEAFF. DNA of the CDR3: TGTGACAGCAGCCGAGACAGGGGAAGTGAAGCTTTCTTT. Supplemented by reference TRBV13 and TRBJ1-1, the full variable domain reads AAGVIQSPRHLIKEKRETATLKCYPIPRHDTVYWYQQGPGQDPQFLISFYEKMQSDKGSIPDRFSAQQFSDYHSELNMSSLELGDSALYFCDSSRDRGSEAFFGQGTRLTVV.

The chain couples TRBV12-3 or TRBV12-4 to TRBJ1-4, with a weak D call TRBD1 (5 bases). The CDR3 contains 13 residues. Trimming shortened V by 9 bases and J by 7 bases, and 15 bases separated the two germline ends. CDR3 protein: CARSGGSGEKLFF. As DNA, the CDR3 is TGTGCCAGAAGTGGGGGATCGGGTGAAAAACTGTTTTTT.

As regards this clonotype: One end of the junction varies from germline; a read error may be responsible. This sequence joins TRBV18 and TRBJ2-1, with 8 bases aligning to TRBD1. The CDR3 contains 21 residues. Germline V gene sequence: CDR1 KGHSH, CDR2 LQKENI. Here the CDR3 DNA reads TGTGCCAGCTCACCAGGCTTCGAAGGACAGGGCCTTACTACTAACTACAATGAGCAATTCTTC. Translated: CASSPGFEGQGLTTNYNEQFF.

Comment on this clonotype: A clone one base away is much larger, so this may be a read error. The gene calls are TRBV5-1 and TRBJ1-6; TRBD1 matches 7 bases. CDR3 size: 16 residues. Looked up from germline, CDR1 is SGHRS and CDR2 is YFSETQ. The CDR3, as DNA: TGCGCCAACAGCTCCACTGACAGGGTAACAAACTCACCCCTCCACTTT. This encodes CANSSTDRVTNSPLHF.

A note on this clonotype: Without the conserved terminal phenylalanine or tryptophan, this CDR3 likely stems from a read error. The gene calls are TRBV29-1 and TRBJ1-2, with 7 bases fitting TRBD1. CDR3 length: 15 amino acids. V lost 6 bases to trimming and J lost 0 bases; unmatched junction nucleotides: 10. In germline, CDR1 is SQVTM, CDR2 ANQGSEA. CDR3 DNA: TGCAGCGTGAGGGACAGACGGGGGACTAACTATGGCTACACCTTA. This translates into CSVRDRRGTNYGYTL.

Details on this clonotype: One end of the junction is discordant with germline, which a read error may explain. This sequence joins TRBV6-4 and TRBJ2-3; no clear D gene. Per germline, CDR1 MRHNA and CDR2 SNTAGT. The CDR3 sequence is 13 residues long. CDR3 sequence: CARSDSSTDTQYF. In DNA form, the CDR3 reads TGTGCCAGAAGTGACTCCAGCACAGATACGCAATATTTT.

The chain combines TRBV24-1 with TRBJ2-2; D call uncertain. There are 17 residues in the CDR3. The ends were cut back, 2 bases at V and 4 bases at J, with 16 bases in the middle. The germline V gene encodes CDR1 KGHDR and CDR2 SFDVKD. The CDR3 DNA follows: TGTGCCACCAGTGATTCGGGTAGGAACTCCTTCACCGGGGAGCTGTTTTTT. Translation: CATSDSGRNSFTGELFF.

As to this clonotype: A read error may produce the germline difference seen at one junction end. The gene calls are TRBV6-1 and TRBJ1-5, with a possible D match to TRBD1 (5 bases). Germline V gene lookup returns CDR1 MNHNS and CDR2 SASEGT. The CDR3 length is 14 residues. CDR3 sequence: CVSIPDILNQPQHF. CDR3 nucleotide sequence: TGTGTCAGCATCCCGGACATCCTAAATCAGCCCCAGCATTTT.

Remarks on this clonotype: A junction boundary mismatches the germline segment, possibly from a read error. The chain joins TRBV20-1 to TRBJ2-2; D remains ambiguous. The germline V gene encodes CDR1 DFQATT and CDR2 SNEGSKA (reference sequence). CDR3 length: 12 residues. The CDR3 loop is CSASLFTWELFF. Here the CDR3 DNA reads TGCAGTGCTAGTTTGTTCACCTGGGAGCTGTTTTTT.

Remarks on this clonotype: One junction end disagrees with the germline gene, perhaps due to a read error. V usage is TRBV20-1 and J usage is TRBJ2-7; 12 nucleotides agree with TRBD2. Germline lookup yields CDR1 DFQATT and CDR2 SNEGSKA (reference sequence). The CDR3 extends over 15 amino acids. Here the CDR3 DNA reads TGCAATGCTAGAGGGACTAGCGGGCCCTCCTACGAGCAGTACTTC. Encoded protein: CNARGTSGPSYEQYF.

This clonotype was seen only once. One end of the junction does not line up with germline, which may come from a read error. V gene TRBV29-1 combines with J gene TRBJ2-7; possibly TRBD1 for D (5 bases). CDR3 length equals 17 residues. Germline values: CDR1 SQVTM, CDR2 ANQGSEA. CDR3 DNA sequence: TGCAGCGTCGAAGGCCCCCTACATCGTTGGGGCCCCTACGATCAGTACTTC. Translated, it gives CSVEGPLHRWGPYDQYF.

Regarding this clonotype: This may come from a read error, since a much larger clone is one base off. This chain links TRBV4-2 with TRBJ2-5, with no clear D. Deletions cut 4 bases from V and 0 bases from J, with 15 bases between. This CDR3 spans 16 amino acids. Looked up from germline, CDR1 is LGHNA and CDR2 is YNFKEQ. CDR3 sequence reads: CASSREAWANQETQYF. CDR3 coding DNA: TGTGCCAGCAGCCGAGAAGCGTGGGCAAACCAAGAGACCCAGTACTTC.

The chain couples TRBV20-1 to TRBJ1-6; maybe TRBD1 (5 bases). Germline assignment: CDR1 DFQATT and CDR2 SNEGSKA (reference sequence). The CDR3 is 15 amino acids. The V and J ends lost 0 bases and 9 bases respectively, with 15 bases between them. The CDR3 loop is CSAREGEGSRSPLHF. In DNA, the CDR3 is TGCAGTGCTAGAGAGGGGGAGGGCTCTCGTTCACCCCTCCACTTT.

Turning to this clonotype: Since no conserved phenylalanine or tryptophan closes the CDR3, a read error is the likely cause. The CDR3 nucleotides are TGCAGTGCTCCTACGAAAGCTGGGTCGGATCAGCCCCAGCATCTT. Translating gives CSAPTKAGSDQPQHL. J is TRBJ1-5 and V is TRBV20-1; D remains unclear. The germline gives CDR1 DFQATT, CDR2 SNEGSKA (reference sequence). The CDR3 length is 15 residues. Trimming left V 5 bases short and J 5 bases short, with 19 bases between.

V usage is TRBV11-1 and J usage is TRBJ1-6; a possible D gene is TRBD1 (6 bases). The CDR3 spans 15 residues. The V end was cut by 4 bases, the J end by 8 bases, with 15 bases between. Germline V gene lookup returns CDR1 SGHAT and CDR2 FQDESV (reference sequence). The CDR3 is CASSSRQEGDSPLHF. The CDR3 nucleotides read TGTGCCAGCAGCTCGAGACAGGAAGGAGATTCACCCCTCCACTTT.

The chain combines TRBV11-3 with TRBJ2-2; TRBD1 aligns across 9 bases. The CDR3 spans 19 residues. Germline V gene lookup returns CDR1 SGHNT and CDR2 YENEEA. Unmatched junction bases numbered 12, after V lost 3 bases and J lost 1 base. The CDR3 coding sequence is TGTGCCAGCAGCTTTAGGACAGGGGCCCCCAGTATGAACACCGGGGAGCTGTTTTTT. The encoded protein is CASSFRTGAPSMNTGELFF.

With regard to this clonotype: Because it lacks the conserved phenylalanine or tryptophan at the end, this CDR3 is likely a read error. This rearrangement joins TRBV6-5 to TRBJ2-1; 9 bases are a match to TRBD2. Looked up from germline, CDR1 is MNHEY and CDR2 is SVGAGI. CDR3 length: 18 residues. This CDR3 is CTSSYSISGGKSYNEQFS. The CDR3 nucleotides read TGTACCAGCAGTTACTCTATCAGCGGGGGGAAGTCCTACAATGAGCAGTTCTCC.

The chain is built from TRBV20-1 and TRBJ1-6; D is unresolved. The ends were cut back, 6 bases at V and 9 bases at J, with 15 bases in the middle. The CDR3 spans 13 residues. CDR1 and CDR2 (germline): DFQATT, SNEGSKA (reference sequence). CDR3 nucleotide sequence: TGCAGTGCCACCTTAACTGGGTCTTCACCCCTCCACTTT. This sequence encodes CSATLTGSSPLHF.

Notes on this clonotype: Relative to the germline gene, one junction end is altered; a read error may explain this. This chain uses TRBV11-2 with TRBJ2-2; perhaps TRBD2 as D (5 bases). Germline lookup yields CDR1 SGHAT and CDR2 FQNNGV. The CDR3 is 15 residues long. CDR3 DNA: TGTGCCAGCTCCCACCCCGGACCGAACACCGGGGAGTTGTTTTTT. As protein: CASSHPGPNTGELFF.

In this sample, this clonotype turned up once. This may arise from a read error, as a much more abundant clone is one base away. CDR3 DNA sequence: TGTGCCAGCAGCCCGTACGGGACTAGCGGCTACAATGAGCAGTTCTTC. Its protein product is CASSPYGTSGYNEQFF. V and J are TRBV4-2 and TRBJ2-1, with TRBD2 matching 11 bases. The CDR3 contains 16 residues. The junction had 5 bases not matched to a gene; V was cut back by 4 bases and J by 3 bases. Germline values: CDR1 LGHNA, CDR2 YNFKEQ.

Comments on this clonotype: Sequence at one end of the junction differs from germline and may be a read error. The chain has TRBV4-1 and TRBJ2-7; D perhaps matches TRBD1 (5 bases). The CDR3 sequence is 15 residues long. Germline CDR1 and CDR2: MGHRA and YSYEKL. The DNA of the CDR3 is TGTGCCAGCAGCCAGGTCCCCCAGGGATCCTACGAGCAGTACTTC. Translating it yields CASSQVPQGSYEQYF.

To note about this clonotype: A junction end diverges from the germline sequence, so it may reflect a read error. V usage is TRBV12-3 or TRBV12-4 and J usage is TRBJ1-5; 7 nucleotides align to TRBD1. This CDR3 region has 14 residues. The CDR3 DNA sequence: TGTGACAGCAGTTTAGTGGGGGCGGGACAGCCCCAGCAATTT. As protein: CDSSLVGAGQPQQF.

This chain joins TRBV24-1 and TRBJ2-5, with D hard to call. Germline V gene sequence: CDR1 KGHDR, CDR2 SFDVKD. Trimming cost V 5 bases and J 4 bases, with 19 bases left between them. The length of the CDR3 is 16 residues. CDR3 sequence (DNA): TGTGCCACCAGTGCCCCGAAGGCGCGGCTCAGAGAGACCCAGTACTTC. This sequence encodes CATSAPKARLRETQYF.